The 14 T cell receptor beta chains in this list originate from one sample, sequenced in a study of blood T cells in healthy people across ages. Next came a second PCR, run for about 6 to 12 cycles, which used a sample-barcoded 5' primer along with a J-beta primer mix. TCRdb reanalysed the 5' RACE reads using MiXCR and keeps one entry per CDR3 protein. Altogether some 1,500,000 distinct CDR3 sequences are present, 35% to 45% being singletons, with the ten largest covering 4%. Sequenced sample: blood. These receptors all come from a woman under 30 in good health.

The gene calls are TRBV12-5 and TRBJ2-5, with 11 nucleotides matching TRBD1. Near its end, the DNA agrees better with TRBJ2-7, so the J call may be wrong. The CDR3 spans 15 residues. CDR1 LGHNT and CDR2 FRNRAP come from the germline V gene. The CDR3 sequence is CASGLVLGTGGEQYF. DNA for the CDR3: TGTGCTAGTGGTTTGGTACTAGGGACAGGGGGCGAGCAGTACTTC.

As DNA, the CDR3 is TGTGCCAGCAGTGGGGGGCCGGGATATGGCTACACCTTC. Its protein is CASSGGPGYGYTF. This chain links TRBV7-2 with TRBJ1-2, with a tentative D call TRBD1 (6 bases). V dropped 6 bases and J dropped 5 bases, with 13 bases sitting between them. CDR3 length: 13 amino acids. Germline CDR1 reads SGHTA; CDR2 reads FQGNSA.

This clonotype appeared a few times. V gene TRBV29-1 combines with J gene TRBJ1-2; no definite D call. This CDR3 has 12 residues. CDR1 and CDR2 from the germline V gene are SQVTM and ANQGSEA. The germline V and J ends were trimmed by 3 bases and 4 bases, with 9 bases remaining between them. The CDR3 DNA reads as TGCAGCGTTGACGTAGACCCCTATGGCTACACCTTC. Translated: CSVDVDPYGYTF.

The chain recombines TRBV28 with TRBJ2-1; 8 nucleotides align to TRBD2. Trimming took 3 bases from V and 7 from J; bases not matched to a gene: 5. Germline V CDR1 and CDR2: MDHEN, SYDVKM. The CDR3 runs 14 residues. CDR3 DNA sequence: TGTGCCAGCAGTTTTGCTGGGACTAGGAATGAGCAGTTCTTC. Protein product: CASSFAGTRNEQFF.

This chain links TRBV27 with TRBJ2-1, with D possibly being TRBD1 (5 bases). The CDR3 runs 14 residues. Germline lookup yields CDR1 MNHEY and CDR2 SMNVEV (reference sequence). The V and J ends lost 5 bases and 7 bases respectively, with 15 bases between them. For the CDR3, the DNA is TGTGCCAGCAGTCACCAGGGAATGGGTAATGAGCAGTTCTTC. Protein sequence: CASSHQGMGNEQFF.

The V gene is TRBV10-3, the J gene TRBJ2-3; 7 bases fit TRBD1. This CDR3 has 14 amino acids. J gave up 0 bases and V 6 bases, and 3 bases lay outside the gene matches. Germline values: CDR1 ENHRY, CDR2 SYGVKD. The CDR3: CAISGQESTDTQYF. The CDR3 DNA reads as TGTGCCATCAGCGGACAGGAGAGCACAGATACGCAGTATTTT.

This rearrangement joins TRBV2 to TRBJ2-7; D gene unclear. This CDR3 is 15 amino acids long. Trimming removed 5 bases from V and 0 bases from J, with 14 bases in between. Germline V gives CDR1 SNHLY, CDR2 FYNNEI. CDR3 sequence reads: CASSPRTTYSYEQYF. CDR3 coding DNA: TGTGCCAGCAGTCCCCGGACCACATACTCCTACGAGCAGTACTTC.

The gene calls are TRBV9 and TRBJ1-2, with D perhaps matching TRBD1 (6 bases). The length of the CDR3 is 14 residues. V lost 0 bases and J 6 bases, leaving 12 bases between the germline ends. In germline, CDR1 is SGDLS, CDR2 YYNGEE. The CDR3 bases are TGTGCCAGCAGCGTAGCCGGGACAATGCATGGCTACACCTTC. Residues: CASSVAGTMHGYTF.

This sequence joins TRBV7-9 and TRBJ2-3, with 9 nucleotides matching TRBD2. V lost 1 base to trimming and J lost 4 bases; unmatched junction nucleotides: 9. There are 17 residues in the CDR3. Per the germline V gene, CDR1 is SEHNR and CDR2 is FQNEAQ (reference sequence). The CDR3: CASSLVGLAAGADTQYF. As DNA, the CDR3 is TGTGCCAGCAGCTTAGTGGGACTAGCAGCGGGTGCAGATACGCAGTATTTT.

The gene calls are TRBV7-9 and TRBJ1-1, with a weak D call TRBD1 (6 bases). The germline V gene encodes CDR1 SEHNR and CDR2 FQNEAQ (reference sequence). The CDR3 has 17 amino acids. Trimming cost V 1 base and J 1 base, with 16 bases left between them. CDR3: CASSLVVDWGQNTEAFF. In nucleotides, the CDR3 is TGTGCCAGCAGCTTAGTGGTGGACTGGGGACAGAACACTGAAGCTTTCTTT.

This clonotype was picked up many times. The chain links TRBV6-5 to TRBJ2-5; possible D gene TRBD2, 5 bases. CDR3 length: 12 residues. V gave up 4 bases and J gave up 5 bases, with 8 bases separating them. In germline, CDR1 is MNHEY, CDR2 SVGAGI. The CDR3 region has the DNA TGTGCCAGCAGTTTCAGCGGTGAGACCCAGTACTTC. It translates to CASSFSGETQYF.

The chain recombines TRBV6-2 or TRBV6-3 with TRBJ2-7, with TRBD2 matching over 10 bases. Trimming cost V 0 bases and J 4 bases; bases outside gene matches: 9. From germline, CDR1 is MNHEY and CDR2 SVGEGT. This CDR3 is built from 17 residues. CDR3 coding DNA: TGTGCCAGCAGTTACTCGTGGCGGGCTAGCGGGAGTTACGAGCAGTACTTC. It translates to CASSYSWRASGSYEQYF.

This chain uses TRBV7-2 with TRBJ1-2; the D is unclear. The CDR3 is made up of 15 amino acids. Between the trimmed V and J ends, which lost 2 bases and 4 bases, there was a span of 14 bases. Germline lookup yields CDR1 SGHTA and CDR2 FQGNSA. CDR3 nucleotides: TGTGCCAGCAGCTTAAAGGCGTCTAGTAGCTATGGCTACACCTTC. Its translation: CASSLKASSSYGYTF.

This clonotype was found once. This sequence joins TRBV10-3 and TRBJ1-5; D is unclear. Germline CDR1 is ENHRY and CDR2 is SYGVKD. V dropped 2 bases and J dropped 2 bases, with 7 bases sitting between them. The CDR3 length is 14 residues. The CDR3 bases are TGTGCCATCAGTGAGGCTCGGGGCAATCAGCCCCAGCATTTT. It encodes CAISEARGNQPQHF.